This is a list of T cell receptor beta chains from one sample in a study of Graves' ophthalmopathy and Graves' hyperthyroidism. A single record per CDR3 protein comes from TCRdb applying MiXCR to the multiplex PCR reads. The sample lists over 650,000 distinct CDR3 sequences, about 41% occurring once. The source material was peripheral blood. The receptors shown here come from an adult man with Graves' ophthalmopathy. The CDR3 runs from the conserved cysteine through the conserved F or W. Each record gives: V gene, D gene, J gene, clone size, CDR3 protein, CDR3 DNA. The D gene is left open where the match is weak. Expanded clones get a size class; other rows say once, few or many, or leave the size out.

TRBV5-1	TRBD1	TRBJ1-5	many	CASSLGGTGGQPQHF	TGCGCCAGCAGCTTGGGGGGGACAGGCGGGCAGCCCCAGCATTTT
TRBV4-1	.	TRBJ2-7	.	CASSHVEGGAYEQYF	TGCGCCAGCAGCCATGTCGAAGGCGGAGCCTACGAGCAGTACTTC
TRBV4-2	TRBD1	TRBJ2-5	.	CASSQARGTQETQYF	TGTGCCAGCAGCCAAGCCAGGGGGACCCAAGAGACCCAGTACTTC
TRBV29-1	TRBD1	TRBJ1-1	once	CSVATGPENTEAFF	TGCAGCGTTGCGACAGGGCCAGAGAACACTGAAGCTTTCTTT
TRBV5-1	.	TRBJ2-2	.	CASSPTPLGAGELFF	TGTGCCAGCAGCCCCACCCCACTAGGGGCCGGGGAGCTGTTTTTT
TRBV7-8	.	TRBJ2-2	once	CASSLAIENTGELFF	TGTGCCAGCAGCTTAGCTATAGAGAACACCGGGGAGCTGTTTTTT
TRBV29-1	.	TRBJ1-4	many	CSVGGYEEEKLFF	TGCAGCGTTGGAGGGTACGAGGAAGAAAAACTGTTTTTT
TRBV6-4	.	TRBJ2-7	.	CASRGTGDSYVEQYF	TGTGCCAGCAGGGGAACTGGGGATTCTTACGTTGAGCAGTACTTC
TRBV4-2	.	TRBJ1-1	.	CASSQLMDTWESEAFF	TGTGCCAGCAGCCAATTAATGGACACCTGGGAATCTGAAGCTTTCTTT
TRBV10-2	.	TRBJ1-6	.	CASSQAPGSEANSPLHF	TGCGCCAGCAGCCAAGCCCCCGGGTCAGAGGCAAATTCACCCCTCCACTTT
TRBV5-6	TRBD1	TRBJ1-1	.	CASSLARTGGDTEAFF	TGTGCCAGCAGCTTGGCTAGGACAGGAGGGGACACTGAAGCTTTCTTT
TRBV9	.	TRBJ2-3	few	CASSVGASTDTQYF	TGTGCCAGCAGCGTAGGGGCTAGCACAGATACGCAGTATTTT
TRBV7-9	.	TRBJ1-5	.	CASSLGRASEHF	TGTGCCAGCAGCTTAGGCAGGGCCTCCGAGCATTTT
TRBV5-1	TRBD1	TRBJ1-1	many	CASSAIQGRDEAFF	TGCGCCAGCAGCGCTATACAGGGGAGGGATGAAGCTTTCTTT
TRBV20-1	.	TRBJ1-6	few	CSASEGINNSPLHF	TGCAGTGCTAGTGAGGGGATAAACAATTCACCCCTCCACTTT
TRBV7-2	TRBD1	TRBJ2-2	few	CASSLWTGGSGELFF	TGTGCCAGCAGCTTATGGACAGGGGGTAGCGGGGAGCTGTTTTTT
TRBV13	.	TRBJ2-5	.	CASSLSASRERDQETQYF	TGTGCCAGCAGCTTAAGTGCAAGTAGGGAAAGGGACCAAGAGACCCAGTACTTC
TRBV10-3	TRBD1	TRBJ1-2	.	CAISELITGQAGGAYGYTF	TGTGCCATCAGTGAGCTTATAACGGGACAGGCAGGGGGCGCCTATGGCTACACCTTC
TRBV20-1	.	TRBJ2-7	many	CSARKGGSYEQYF	TGCAGTGCTAGAAAGGGTGGCTCCTACGAGCAGTACTTC
TRBV19	.	TRBJ2-1	once	CATGPQRTNEQFF	TGTGCCACAGGGCCCCAGAGGACCAATGAGCAGTTCTTC
TRBV10-3	.	TRBJ1-5	.	CAISESEVQPQHF	TGTGCCATCAGTGAGTCGGAGGTACAGCCCCAGCATTTT
TRBV29-1	.	TRBJ2-7	many	CSVNDSYEQYF	TGCAGCGTCAACGACAGCTACGAGCAGTACTTC
TRBV29-1	.	TRBJ1-2	many	CSVDTQVGGYTF	TGCAGCGTTGACACACAGGTCGGAGGCTACACCTTC
TRBV2	.	TRBJ2-7	many	CASTVGTTSYEQYF	TGTGCCAGCACCGTCGGGACGACCTCCTACGAGCAGTACTTC
TRBV4-3	.	TRBJ1-1	many	CASSQQWGRTEAFF	TGCGCCAGCAGCCAACAGTGGGGTCGCACTGAAGCTTTCTTT
TRBV20-1	.	TRBJ2-7	few	CSAREIGSYEQYF	TGCAGTGCTAGAGAAATTGGCTCCTACGAGCAGTACTTC
TRBV9	.	TRBJ1-4	many	CASSANRGEKLFF	TGTGCCAGCAGCGCGAATCGCGGTGAAAAACTGTTTTTT
TRBV25-1	TRBD1	TRBJ1-2	few	CASRTGVNYGYTF	TGTGCCAGCAGGACAGGGGTGAACTATGGCTACACCTTC
TRBV20-1	.	TRBJ1-3	.	CSARQDGNTIYF	TGCAGTGCTAGACAGGACGGGAACACCATATATTTT
TRBV20-1	.	TRBJ1-2	.	CNARAPGRGGNYGYTF	TGCAATGCTAGAGCCCCCGGGAGGGGGGGAAACTATGGCTACACCTTC
TRBV27	.	TRBJ2-7	.	CASRATGAAYGQYF	TGTGCCAGCAGGGCGACAGGAGCAGCCTACGGGCAGTACTTC
TRBV9	TRBD2	TRBJ2-7	.	CASSPRTSGSTEQYF	TGTGCCAGCAGCCCAAGGACTAGCGGGAGTACCGAGCAGTACTTC
TRBV12-3/TRBV12-4	TRBD1	TRBJ1-5	.	CASRGQGPNQPQHF	TGTGCCAGCAGAGGACAGGGTCCCAATCAGCCCCAGCATTTT